This T cell receptor beta chain emerged from a study of glioma-infiltrating T cells after dendritic cell vaccination. Findings and caveats of the study: No direct clonality-survival link was found; a diverse polyclonal response may matter. Few patients contributed both blood and tumor specimens.

A remark on this clone: Its antigen is as yet unknown.

The time point: after dendritic cell vaccination, including at tumor progression/relapse. PBMC were collected before vaccination, two weeks after the third vaccination, and at progression. CDR1 SGHTS and CDR2 YDEGEE come from the germline V gene. This CDR3 is built from 15 residues. V was cut by 6 bases and J by 4 bases, with 16 bases left in between. Sequencing used immunoSEQ multiplex PCR; TCRdb keeps in-frame clones, though not all of them. The data contain tens of thousands of clones, 80% to 90% of them singletons. Sequencing used blood, obtained after dendritic cell vaccination. This sequence joins TRBV5-8 and TRBJ2-2; the D is unclear. This TCR was sampled from a human donor with glioblastoma. The DNA for the CDR3 is TGTGCCAGCACCCTCCCCCTAGACCTCACCGGGGAGCTGTTTTTT. Translating gives CASTLPLDLTGELFF.